This T cell receptor (beta chain) was recorded in a study of T-cell reconstitution after alpha-beta-depleted transplantation in children. This clonotype has a single count. In germline, CDR1 is SGHRS, CDR2 YFSETQ. CDR3 length: 19 residues. The junction had 11 bases not matched to a gene; V was cut back by 2 bases and J by 0 bases. TCRbeta library construction was performed incorporating unique molecular identifiers. Via MiXCR, TCRdb re-called the PCR reads, giving one row per CDR3 protein. The sample contains some 440,000 distinct CDR3 sequences, 15% to 20% of which appear only once. The origin of this receptor is a boy in the first two years of life who had a stem cell transplant for Wiskott-Aldrich syndrome, so the T cells may come from the graft donor. The material sequenced was PBMCs, mostly from graft donor cells, taken 360 days after TCRalphabeta/CD19-depleted stem cell transplant. V is TRBV5-1 and J is TRBJ2-3, with 11 bases fitting TRBD2. This chain's CDR3 is CASSFRRTSGSTSTDTQYF. The CDR3 region has the DNA TGCGCCAGCAGCTTCCGGCGGACTAGCGGGTCGACTAGCACAGATACGCAGTATTTT.